Listed below are T cell receptor beta chains from one sample, sequenced in a study of spatial heterogeneity in lung cancer. TCRdb reprocessed the 5' RACE reads with MiXCR, giving one entry per CDR3 protein. Here the sample spans more than 75,000 distinct CDR3 sequences, roughly a fifth being singletons. This specimen was PBMCs, taken at follow-up. The receptors shown here come from a male donor with early-stage non-small cell lung cancer. Each CDR3 is given with its conserved first and last residue. D genes are given only for firm matches. The listing skips clone size in some rows; elsewhere it reads once, few, many or a size class.

D,size,J,V,DNA,CDR3
NA,NA,TRBJ1-2,TRBV6-5,TGTGCCAGCAGTCCCCGGGGGACCTATGGCTACACCTTC,CASSPRGTYGYTF
NA,NA,TRBJ2-5,TRBV7-2,TGTGCCAGCAGCTCATCCGGGCCCCAGTACTTC,CASSSSGPQYF
TRBD1,many,TRBJ2-3,TRBV20-1,TGCAGTGCCCCTCGGTCGGACAGGGTCAAAGATACGCAGTATTTT,CSAPRSDRVKDTQYF
NA,NA,TRBJ2-3,TRBV15,TGTGCCACCAGCAGAGAAGGGGGTACAGATACGCAGTATTTT,CATSREGGTDTQYF
NA,few,TRBJ1-5,TRBV20-1,TGCAGTGCCCTGCGGGGGGGGCCCCAGCCCCAGCATTTT,CSALRGGPQPQHF
NA,NA,TRBJ2-3,TRBV20-1,TGCAGTGCTAGCCGGAGCGGTTCCAGGATAGATACGCAGTATTTT,CSASRSGSRIDTQYF
NA,NA,TRBJ1-1,TRBV28,TGTGCCAGCAGTACCTACAGGGCTGAAGCTTTCTTT,CASSTYRAEAFF
NA,few,TRBJ2-7,TRBV29-1,TGCAGCGTTGAGGAGGACTACGAGCAGTACTTC,CSVEEDYEQYF
NA,few,TRBJ2-3,TRBV2,TGTGCCAGCAGTGAAGGGCTGGCCAGCACAGATACGCAGTATTTT,CASSEGLASTDTQYF
NA,few,TRBJ1-1,TRBV9,TGTGCCAGCAGCGTAGATCCTGGGGGCGGTACTGAAGCTTTCTTT,CASSVDPGGGTEAFF
NA,NA,TRBJ2-5,TRBV5-5,TGTGCCAGCAGCCGCCGCGGGGGCTCACAAGAGACCCAGTACTTC,CASSRRGGSQETQYF
NA,NA,TRBJ1-1,TRBV9,TGTGCCAGCAGCGTAGAGGCCTCGAGGAACACTGAAGCTTTCTTT,CASSVEASRNTEAFF
NA,NA,TRBJ2-3,TRBV9,TGTGCCAGCAGCGTAGTATCTGACACAGATACGCAGTATTTT,CASSVVSDTDTQYF
NA,few,TRBJ1-1,TRBV7-2,TGTGCCAGCAGCTTAGCGCTAGGGTCCACTGAAGCTTTCTTT,CASSLALGSTEAFF
TRBD1,NA,TRBJ2-7,TRBV6-5,TGTGCCAGCAGTTCCGCGAGGACAGGCGCCTACGAGCAGTACTTC,CASSSARTGAYEQYF
NA,few,TRBJ2-1,TRBV25-1,TGTGCCAGCAGTGAGAGGATGGGGCAGGGACTCTACAATGAGCAGTTCTTC,CASSERMGQGLYNEQFF
TRBD2,few,TRBJ2-1,TRBV3-1,TGTGCCAGCAGCCGTCGGACTAGCGGGAGCTCCTACAATGAGCAGTTCTTC,CASSRRTSGSSYNEQFF
TRBD1,NA,TRBJ2-2,TRBV9,TGTGCCAGCAGCTCCCGAATCGGGACAGGGGGCACCGGGGAGCTGTTTTTT,CASSSRIGTGGTGELFF
NA,NA,TRBJ2-4,TRBV19,TGTGCCAGTAAGGACACCGGTCTGGGGATTCAGTACTTC,CASKDTGLGIQYF
NA,NA,TRBJ1-6,TRBV12-3/TRBV12-4,TGTGCCAGCAGTTTATTCAGCTCCTATAATTCACCCCTCCACTTT,CASSLFSSYNSPLHF
NA,NA,TRBJ1-5,TRBV27,TGTGCCAGCAGTTTCCGCCAGGCCAAGGGGCAGCCCCAGCATTTT,CASSFRQAKGQPQHF
TRBD1,few,TRBJ2-5,TRBV7-6,TGTGCCAGCAGCCGGGGGACAGGGCAGCAGGAGACCCAGTACTTC,CASSRGTGQQETQYF
NA,NA,TRBJ2-3,TRBV7-9,TGTGCCAGCAGGAAGCAGAGACTCGGTAGCACAGATACGCAGTATTTT,CASRKQRLGSTDTQYF
NA,NA,TRBJ1-2,TRBV7-2,TGTGCCAGCAGTCTCCGGGTATACTATGGCTACACCTTC,CASSLRVYYGYTF
TRBD1,NA,TRBJ2-6,TRBV25-1,TGTGCCAGCAGCCCGTCCACAGGGGCCAACGCTGGGGCCAACGTCCTGACTTTC,CASSPSTGANAGANVLTF
TRBD2,few,TRBJ2-3,TRBV20-1,TGCAGTGCTGGCAGGACTAGCGGCGCAACTGAGGGAGATACGCAGTATTTT,CSAGRTSGATEGDTQYF
NA,few,TRBJ2-5,TRBV30,TGTGCCTGGACTGGACAGCTACTTCAAGAGACCCAGTACTTC,CAWTGQLLQETQYF
NA,NA,TRBJ2-7,TRBV10-3,TGTGCCATCAGTGACATCTCCAACGAGCAGTACTTC,CAISDISNEQYF
NA,many,TRBJ1-5,TRBV19,TGTGCCAGTACGTGGACAGACAAACCTAATCAGCCCCAGCATTTT,CASTWTDKPNQPQHF
TRBD2,many,TRBJ2-3,TRBV7-9,TGTGCCAGCAGCTCTGACTTAGCGGGAGATATAGATACGCAGTATTTT,CASSSDLAGDIDTQYF
NA,few,TRBJ1-1,TRBV6-2/TRBV6-3,TGTGCCAGCTGCGGAGCAGGGAGGAACACTGAAGCTTTCTTT,CASCGAGRNTEAFF
NA,few,TRBJ1-1,TRBV3-1,TGTGCCAGCAGAGGAAGTGCCGGGGGCACTGAAGCTTTCTTT,CASRGSAGGTEAFF
NA,few,TRBJ2-7,TRBV19,TGTGCCAGTAAGGGCGCTTATGACGAGCAGTACTTC,CASKGAYDEQYF
TRBD1,many,TRBJ1-1,TRBV7-2,TGTGCCAGCAGCTCCGGGACAGTGAACACTGAAGCTTTCTTT,CASSSGTVNTEAFF
NA,medium-sized,TRBJ2-2,TRBV7-6,TGTGCCAGCAGCTTGGGGTCCGGCGGGACCGGGGAGCTGTTTTTT,CASSLGSGGTGELFF
NA,NA,TRBJ1-2,TRBV24-1,TGTGCCACCAGTGAAGATATGGACTATGGCTACACCTTC,CATSEDMDYGYTF
TRBD2,few,TRBJ2-5,TRBV7-2,TGTGCCAGCAGCTTAGGGACTAGCGGGAGTCAGACCCAGTACTTC,CASSLGTSGSQTQYF
NA,few,TRBJ2-3,TRBV5-1,TGCGCCAGCAGCAAGTCAGGGGATAACACAGATACGCAGTATTTT,CASSKSGDNTDTQYF
NA,NA,TRBJ1-1,TRBV30,TGTGCCTGGAGGATAGACACGGGGACTGAAGCTTTCTTT,CAWRIDTGTEAFF
NA,few,TRBJ2-4,TRBV7-2,TGTGCCAGCAGCTTAGAAACAGGGAATAATATTCAGTACTTC,CASSLETGNNIQYF
NA,NA,TRBJ2-7,TRBV3-1,TGTGCCAGCAGCCGCCAGGGCTACGAGCAGTACTTC,CASSRQGYEQYF
TRBD1,NA,TRBJ2-3,TRBV5-1,TGCGTCAGCAGCCTGCGACAGGGGGCGCGCACAGATACGCAGTATTTT,CVSSLRQGARTDTQYF
TRBD1,few,TRBJ2-5,TRBV23-1,TGCGCCAGCAGTTCCGGGACAGGCGAGACCCAGTACTTC,CASSSGTGETQYF
NA,NA,TRBJ2-3,TRBV24-1,TGTGCCACCAGTGACCACCTGGGGCTCACAGATACGCAGTATTTT,CATSDHLGLTDTQYF
NA,few,TRBJ1-2,TRBV6-5,TGTGCCAGCAGTTACCGTATTCAGGGACCAGGCTATGGCTACACCTTC,CASSYRIQGPGYGYTF
TRBD2,many,TRBJ2-7,TRBV2,TGTGCCAGCAGTCGACTAGCGGGAGCCTACGAGCAGTACTTC,CASSRLAGAYEQYF
NA,NA,TRBJ2-7,TRBV25-1,TGTGCCAGCAGCCCCAGGGGTTTGTACGAGCAGTACTTC,CASSPRGLYEQYF
TRBD1,NA,TRBJ2-5,TRBV3-1,TGTGCCAGCAGCCAAGAGGGACAGGGGGCGGAAGAAGAGACCCAGTACTTC,CASSQEGQGAEEETQYF
NA,few,TRBJ2-3,TRBV7-8,TGTGCCAGCAGGGGGGGTACTACAGATACGCAGTATTTT,CASRGGTTDTQYF